Described below is a single TCR beta chain sequence and its context. The antigen is unknown. The data derive from a study of cytomegalovirus exposure and HLA in healthy donors. Donors counted as nominally healthy when sampled, yet unrecorded immune exposures were likely. The CDR3 runs to 14 residues. V lost 4 bases to trimming and J lost 2 bases; unmatched junction nucleotides: 4. Germline CDR1 MNHEY, CDR2 SVGAGI. The PCR contained 60 Vbeta and 13 Jbeta primers. The table came from immunoSEQ multiplex PCR; TCRdb's copy has only in-frame clones and leaves some out. Of 150,000 to 180,000 clones in the sample, more than 70% are singletons; the top ten hold 4.5% to 7%. Study-wide results and limits: Later work found that TCR association rates differed between HLA loci; DRB1 had the most and HLA-C the fewest.

The sequence was obtained from a woman aged 35 to 49 in good health and CMV-seropositive. V is TRBV6-5 and J is TRBJ2-7, with 8 bases lining up with TRBD1. Sequencing was carried out using PBMCs. The CDR3 sequence is CASSSTGVPYEQYF. The CDR3 coding sequence is TGTGCCAGCAGTTCGACAGGGGTTCCCTACGAGCAGTACTTC.